These 10 T cell receptor beta chains were all obtained from the same sample, sequenced in a study of blood T cells in healthy people across ages. Alongside a J-beta primer mix, a sample-barcoded 5' primer served in a second PCR lasting about 7 to 12 cycles. TCRdb reprocessed the 5' RACE reads via MiXCR and lists one record per CDR3 protein. In the table there are 700,000 or so distinct CDR3 sequences, about 20% of which are singletons. The sequenced sample consisted of blood. The receptors shown here come from a man aged 70 or older in good health.

The chain carries TRBV20-1 and TRBJ2-3; D may match TRBD1 or TRBD2 (5 bases each). Per germline, CDR1 DFQATT and CDR2 SNEGSKA (reference sequence). This CDR3 is built from 14 residues. V gave up 8 bases and J gave up 3 bases, with 18 bases separating them. The DNA of the CDR3 is TGCAGTCCCCTAGCCCTGGGGGAGACAGATACGCAGTATTTT. Its protein product is CSPLALGETDTQYF.

This rearrangement joins TRBV20-1 to TRBJ2-3, with D maybe TRBD2 (5 bases). Germline V gene sequence: CDR1 DFQATT, CDR2 SNEGSKA (reference sequence). This CDR3 is 16 amino acids long. Trimming stripped 0 bases from V and 1 base from J, with 14 bases between. The CDR3 DNA is TGCAGTGCTAGAGATCTGCGGGCATCCGGCACAGATACGCAGTATTTT. Residues: CSARDLRASGTDTQYF.

This clonotype was seen only a few times. The chain recombines TRBV12-3 or TRBV12-4 with TRBJ2-5; D is undetermined. This CDR3 spans 11 amino acids. The V end was cut by 5 bases, the J end by 9 bases, with 10 bases between. The DNA of the CDR3 is TGTGCCAGCAGTCTTGATGGGGCCCAGTACTTC. It codes for CASSLDGAQYF.

This clonotype was seen a few times. V gene TRBV19 combines with J gene TRBJ2-2; unclear D gene. There are 14 residues in the CDR3. Trimming shortened V by 0 bases and J by 5 bases, and 7 bases separated the two germline ends. Germline V gene data show CDR1 as LNHDA and CDR2 as SQIVND (reference sequence). CDR3 in DNA: TGTGCCAGTAGTATAGAGACGGCTACCGGGGAGCTGTTTTTT. As protein: CASSIETATGELFF.

This clonotype was found many times. This chain connects TRBV6-2 or TRBV6-3 to TRBJ2-3; no clear D gene. V was cut by 5 bases and J by 6 bases, with 6 bases left in between. CDR1 and CDR2 (germline): MNHEY, SVGEGT. This CDR3 comprises 11 residues. CDR3 residues: CASSNYDTQYF. CDR3 sequence (DNA): TGTGCCAGCAGTAACTATGATACGCAGTATTTT.

Notes on this clonotype: The junction differs from germline at one of its ends, possibly a read error. The chain has TRBV20-1 and TRBJ2-3, with D perhaps TRBD2 (6 bases). Germline V gene lookup returns CDR1 DFQATT and CDR2 SNEGSKA (reference sequence). This CDR3 spans 17 amino acids. The CDR3 sequence is CSARGVAGLRGTDTQYF. The CDR3 DNA reads as TGCAGTGCTAGAGGGGTGGCGGGGCTAAGGGGCACGGATACGCAGTATTTT.

This clonotype was observed a handful of times. The chain combines TRBV6-1 with TRBJ2-7, with D possibly TRBD2 on 6 matching bases. The CDR3 consists of 14 residues. From germline, CDR1 is MNHNS and CDR2 SASEGT. V was cut by 6 bases and J by 0 bases, with 12 bases left in between. CDR3 residues: CASRNSGRSYEQYF. In nucleotides, the CDR3 is TGTGCCAGCAGAAATAGCGGTCGCTCCTACGAGCAGTACTTC.

The chain joins TRBV12-3 or TRBV12-4 to TRBJ2-3, with 9 positions matching TRBD2. This CDR3 is built from 15 residues. After removal of 8 bases from V and 2 bases from J, the junction contained 8 bases not matched to a gene. CDR3 sequence reads: CASQKAGGYTDTQYF. CDR3 sequence (DNA): TGTGCCAGCCAGAAAGCGGGGGGATACACAGATACGCAGTATTTT.

The V and J genes are TRBV5-4 and TRBJ1-2; no clear D. CDR3 length: 14 residues. Between the trimmed V and J ends, which lost 0 bases and 7 bases, there was a span of 13 bases. The germline CDR1 and CDR2 sequences are SGHNT and YYREEE (reference sequence). CDR3 coding DNA: TGTGCCAGCAGCTTGGATTGGGGTTCTAGTGGCTACACCTTC. Translating gives CASSLDWGSSGYTF.

V gene TRBV7-6 combines with J gene TRBJ2-5; the D is unclear. V was trimmed by 8 bases and J by 0 bases, leaving 4 bases between them. The CDR3 runs 11 residues. Germline CDR1 is SGHVS and CDR2 is FNYEAQ. The CDR3 sequence: CASGNQETQYF. CDR3 DNA sequence: TGTGCCAGCGGGAACCAAGAGACCCAGTACTTC.